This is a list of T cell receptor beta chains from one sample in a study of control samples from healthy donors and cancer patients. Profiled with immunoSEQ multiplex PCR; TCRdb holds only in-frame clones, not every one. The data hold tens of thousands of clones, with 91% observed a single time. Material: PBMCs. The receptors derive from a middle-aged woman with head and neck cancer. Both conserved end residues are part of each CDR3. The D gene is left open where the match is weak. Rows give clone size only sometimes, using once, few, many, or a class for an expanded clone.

CASSTRQGYEQYF	TGTGCCAGCAGCACACGACAGGGCTACGAGCAGTACTTC	TRBV9	.	TRBD1	TRBJ2-7
CASSEERTAGGNTIYF	TGTGCCAGCAGTGAAGAGAGGACCGCTGGTGGAAACACCATATATTTT	TRBV6-1	.	.	TRBJ1-3
CASSSRDREDTEAFF	TGCGCCAGCAGCTCCCGGGACAGGGAGGACACTGAAGCTTTCTTT	TRBV5-1	once	TRBD1	TRBJ1-1
CASSLGRGQAEEKLFF	TGTGCCAGCAGCTTAGGTAGGGGACAGGCAGAAGAAAAACTGTTTTTT	TRBV7-9	.	TRBD1	TRBJ1-4
CASSFDLSSYNEQFF	TGTGCCAGCAGCTTTGACTTGAGCTCCTACAATGAGCAGTTCTTC	TRBV7-3	.	.	TRBJ2-1
CASSLGTPRADTQYF	TGTGCCAGCAGCTTAGGGACCCCTCGGGCAGATACGCAGTATTTT	TRBV11-2	once	.	TRBJ2-3
CAWIGGGHQETQYF	TGTGCCTGGATAGGTGGGGGCCACCAAGAGACCCAGTACTTC	TRBV30	.	.	TRBJ2-5
CAWSAGGGVDTQYF	TGTGCCTGGAGTGCTGGTGGGGGAGTAGATACGCAGTATTTT	TRBV30	.	.	TRBJ2-3
CASRRDPSNYGYTF	TGTGCCAGCAGGAGGGATCCCTCTAACTATGGCTACACCTTC	TRBV27	.	.	TRBJ1-2
CASRPGHYNSPLHF	TGTGCCAGCAGGCCGGGACACTATAATTCACCCCTCCACTTT	TRBV3-1/TRBV3-2	.	.	TRBJ1-6
CASSEGAASDTQYF	TGTGCCAGCAGTGAAGGGGCGGCCTCAGATACGCAGTATTTT	TRBV2	.	.	TRBJ2-3
CASSQGVQDVGGYTF	TGTGCCAGCAGCCAAGGGGTGCAGGACGTTGGGGGCTACACCTTC	TRBV4-2	few	.	TRBJ1-2
CASSLWYGAVTGIPGANVLTF	TGTGCCAGCAGTTTATGGTATGGTGCGGTGACAGGGATTCCTGGGGCCAACGTCCTGACTTTC	TRBV27	.	TRBD1	TRBJ2-6
CASSDGTGGILGYGYTF	TGTGCCAGCAGCGACGGGACAGGGGGGATACTAGGCTATGGCTACACCTTC	TRBV5-6	.	TRBD1	TRBJ1-2
CASSLGGNEQFF	TGTGCCAGCAGTTTAGGGGGGAATGAGCAGTTCTTC	TRBV27	.	.	TRBJ2-1
CASSPASYNEQFF	TGTGCCAGCAGCCCGGCCTCCTACAATGAGCAGTTCTTC	TRBV27	.	.	TRBJ2-1
CASSLEGTSGSGIDTQYF	TGTGCCAGCAGCTTGGAGGGGACTAGCGGGAGCGGAATAGATACGCAGTATTTT	TRBV5-4	.	TRBD2	TRBJ2-3
CAWSTESRAFF	TGTGCCTGGTCGACGGAAAGCAGGGCTTTCTTT	TRBV30	.	.	TRBJ1-1
CATQELAGGMTDTQYF	TGCGCCACCCAAGAACTAGCGGGAGGCATGACAGATACGCAGTATTTT	TRBV10-2	.	TRBD2	TRBJ2-3
CASSSISPGPGGYEQYF	TGCGCCAGCAGCTCGATATCTCCAGGGCCGGGGGGCTACGAGCAGTACTTC	TRBV5-1	.	TRBD2	TRBJ2-7
CASSLGANRVNTEAFF	TGTGCCAGCAGCTTAGGGGCAAATAGGGTGAACACTGAAGCTTTCTTT	TRBV13	.	.	TRBJ1-1
CASSPEVGTNYGYTF	TGTGCCAGCAGCCCGGAAGTGGGAACTAACTATGGCTACACCTTC	TRBV5-6	.	.	TRBJ1-2
CASAGEGMDGYTF	TGTGCCAGCGCGGGAGAGGGTATGGATGGCTACACCTTC	TRBV3-1/TRBV3-2	.	.	TRBJ1-2
CASSLGANQPQHF	TGTGCCAGCAGCTTGGGGGCCAATCAGCCCCAGCATTTT	TRBV27	once	.	TRBJ1-5
CASSHPRTGNYGYTF	TGTGCCAGCAGCCATCCTAGGACGGGAAACTATGGCTACACCTTC	TRBV3-1/TRBV3-2	.	.	TRBJ1-2
CASSPLAGIADTQYF	TGTGCCAGTAGCCCGTTGGCAGGGATTGCAGATACGCAGTATTTT	TRBV19	.	.	TRBJ2-3
CAGRETGAGNTIYF	TGTGCCGGTCGAGAGACAGGGGCAGGAAACACCATATATTTT	TRBV30	.	TRBD1	TRBJ1-3
CASRSPGLAGGLGKTQYF	TGTGCCAGTAGATCCCCGGGACTAGCGGGTGGATTAGGAAAGACCCAGTACTTC	TRBV19	.	TRBD2	TRBJ2-5
CASSPRAGTGGDEQFF	TGTGCCAGCAGCCCCCGGGCCGGGACAGGGGGTGATGAGCAGTTCTTC	TRBV9	.	TRBD1	TRBJ2-1
CASSATSGGLYEQYF	TGCGCCAGCAGCGCGACTAGCGGGGGCCTGTACGAGCAGTACTTC	TRBV5-1	.	TRBD2	TRBJ2-7
CAWRDLSGGTLVLETQYF	TGTGCCTGGAGGGACCTTTCGGGAGGGACTTTAGTTTTGGAGACCCAGTACTTC	TRBV30	.	TRBD2	TRBJ2-5
CASSLGVSNQPQHF	TGTGCCAGCAGCTTGGGGGTTAGCAATCAGCCCCAGCATTTT	TRBV5-6	.	.	TRBJ1-5
CASSKQGNTEAFF	TGTGCCAGCAGTAAACAGGGGAACACTGAAGCTTTCTTT	TRBV6-5	once	.	TRBJ1-1
CASTPGQGSNQPQHF	TGTGCCAGCACCCCGGGACAGGGTAGCAATCAGCCCCAGCATTTT	TRBV2	.	TRBD1	TRBJ1-5
CASSLLAGAQETQYF	TGTGCCAGCAGTTTACTAGCGGGGGCCCAAGAGACCCAGTACTTC	TRBV6-5	.	TRBD2	TRBJ2-5
CASSSPGQGTYNSPLHF	TGTGCCAGCAGCTCCCCGGGACAGGGCACCTATAATTCACCCCTCCACTTT	TRBV7-9	.	TRBD1	TRBJ1-6
CSAAAQSQGLLAKNIQYF	TGCAGCGCCGCCGCCCAATCACAGGGCCTTCTAGCCAAAAACATTCAGTACTTC	TRBV29-1	.	.	TRBJ2-4
CASSQDPQLEQFF	TGTGCCAGCAGCCAAGATCCGCAGCTTGAGCAGTTCTTC	TRBV3-1/TRBV3-2	.	.	TRBJ2-1
CSASFRRTRYNEQFF	TGCAGTGCTAGTTTCCGTCGGACCCGATACAATGAGCAGTTCTTC	TRBV20-1	.	.	TRBJ2-1
CASKDRGNTEAFF	TGTGCCAGTAAGGACAGGGGGAACACTGAAGCTTTCTTT	TRBV19	.	TRBD1	TRBJ1-1
CASSLIGLAGSNYEQYF	TGTGCCAGCAGCTTAATTGGACTAGCGGGATCAAACTACGAGCAGTACTTC	TRBV7-9	.	TRBD2	TRBJ2-7
CSGGQTDTQYF	TGCAGTGGAGGACAGACAGATACGCAGTATTTT	TRBV20-1	.	.	TRBJ2-3
CSVGLGDTEAFF	TGCAGCGTTGGTCTGGGAGACACTGAAGCTTTCTTT	TRBV29-1	.	.	TRBJ1-1
CASSHGTGEMTEAFF	TGTGCCAGCAGCCACGGTACAGGTGAAATGACTGAAGCTTTCTTT	TRBV3-1/TRBV3-2	.	.	TRBJ1-1
CASETSTVSYEQYF	TGTGCCAGCGAAACAAGCACAGTCTCCTACGAGCAGTACTTC	TRBV7-9	.	.	TRBJ2-7
CASSLTGDTEAFF	TGTGCCAGCAGCTTGACAGGGGACACTGAAGCTTTCTTT	TRBV7-8	.	TRBD1	TRBJ1-1
CASSQGTAFLYGYTF	TGTGCCAGCAGCCAAGGAACAGCTTTTCTCTATGGCTACACCTTC	TRBV3-1/TRBV3-2	.	.	TRBJ1-2
CASSLWGEGQPQHF	TGTGCCAGCAGTTTGTGGGGAGAGGGTCAGCCCCAGCATTTT	TRBV28	.	.	TRBJ1-5